These 14 T cell receptor beta chains were all obtained from the same sample, sequenced in a study of T cell repertoires in cytomegalovirus infection. TCRdb recomputed calls from the reads with MiXCR, one row per CDR3 protein. The sample has some 230,000 distinct CDR3 sequences, 22% seen once. Sequenced: CD8+ T cells from PBMCs. Receptors originate from a human donor in good health (CMV status not recorded). Some clones in this sample may be carry-over from other donors' samples.

This clonotype was picked up a small number of times. The gene calls are TRBV20-1 and TRBJ2-3; no clear D. Germline V CDR1 and CDR2: DFQATT, SNEGSKA (reference sequence). V was clipped by 0 bases and J by 4 bases, with 8 bases between them. This CDR3 is built from 13 residues. The CDR3 loop is CSARDLRADTQYF. The CDR3 region has the DNA TGCAGTGCTAGAGATCTTCGTGCAGATACGCAGTATTTT.

This clonotype occurred many times. This sequence joins TRBV12-3 or TRBV12-4 and TRBJ1-1, with 7 bases that match TRBD1. The CDR3 has 13 residues. The J segment lost 7 bases and the V segment lost 5 bases, leaving 7 bases of the junction unmatched. Here the CDR3 DNA reads TGTGCCAGCAGTCCGGGGACAGCGATTGAAGCTTTCTTT. Protein: CASSPGTAIEAFF.

This clonotype has more than one count but fewer than ten. This rearrangement joins TRBV7-2 to TRBJ2-7; TRBD2 agrees at 9 bases. The CDR3 totals 13 residues. From germline, CDR1 is SGHTA and CDR2 FQGNSA. With V trimmed by 1 base and J by 6 bases, 1 base remained unmatched. The DNA for the CDR3 is TGTGCCAGCAGCTTAGTTAGCGGGGGCGAGCAGTACTTC. It is translated as CASSLVSGGEQYF.

This clonotype was detected many times. V gene TRBV7-2 combines with J gene TRBJ2-2, with D possibly being TRBD1 or TRBD2 (5 bases each). The ends were cut back, 4 bases at V and 3 bases at J, with 9 bases in the middle. This CDR3 is built from 14 residues. Germline V gene sequence: CDR1 SGHTA, CDR2 FQGNSA. CDR3 sequence reads: CASSWGTYTGELFF. CDR3 bases: TGTGCCAGCAGCTGGGGGACCTACACCGGGGAGCTGTTTTTT.

This chain links TRBV20-1 with TRBJ2-3, with TRBD2 matching over 10 bases. This CDR3 comprises 13 residues. CDR1 is DFQATT, CDR2 SNEGSKA, per germline (reference sequence). Losses at the gene ends were 7 bases for V and 5 bases for J; bases not matched to a gene: 6. CDR3 DNA: TGCAGTGGGTGGCTAGCGGGGGAAGATACGCAGTATTTT. Translated: CSGWLAGEDTQYF.

This clonotype has ten or more counts. The rearrangement links TRBV6-1 to TRBJ2-1, with 9 positions matching TRBD2. Trimming cost V 6 bases and J 3 bases; bases outside gene matches: 6. Germline CDR1 MNHNS, CDR2 SASEGT. This CDR3 has 15 amino acids. CDR3 nucleotide sequence: TGTGCCAGCAGACCTAGCGGGGCGGTCTACAATGAGCAGTTCTTC. Amino acid sequence: CASRPSGAVYNEQFF.

This clonotype has ten or more counts. This chain links TRBV4-1 with TRBJ2-1, with 10 bases lining up with TRBD1. V was pared by 3 bases and J by 4 bases, with 6 bases of the junction left unmatched. The CDR3 consists of 16 residues. The germline CDR1 and CDR2 sequences are MGHRA and YSYEKL. CDR3 nucleotide sequence: TGCGCCAGCAGCCACCCGGACAGGGGGAGATACAATGAGCAGTTCTTC. Residues: CASSHPDRGRYNEQFF.

This clonotype was picked up a small number of times. The genes are TRBV20-1 and TRBJ2-5, with TRBD2 identical over 13 bases. The CDR3 totals 13 residues. V lost 5 bases, J lost 5 bases, and 2 bases stayed unmatched. Germline values: CDR1 DFQATT, CDR2 SNEGSKA (reference sequence). CDR3 sequence: CSAGTSGTETQYF. CDR3 DNA: TGCAGTGCTGGGACTAGCGGGACCGAGACCCAGTACTTC.

This clonotype was observed many times. The J gene is TRBJ2-3, the V gene TRBV7-2; the match to TRBD2 covers 15 bases. The CDR3 is 19 residues long. V gave up 1 base and J gave up 4 bases; unmatched junction bases: 9. CDR1 and CDR2 (germline): SGHTA, FQGNSA. CDR3 in amino acids: CASSLGGRTSGGAADTQYF. CDR3 nucleotides: TGTGCCAGCAGCTTAGGCGGGCGGACTAGCGGGGGGGCCGCAGATACGCAGTATTTT. Variable domain in full (rest from reference TRBV7-2 and TRBJ2-3): GAGVSQSPSNKVTEKGKDVELRCDPISGHTALYWYRQSLGQGLEFLIYFQGNSAPDKSGLPSDRFSAERTGGSVSTLTIQRTQQEDSAVYLCASSLGGRTSGGAADTQYFGPGTRLTVL.

This clonotype was detected ten times or more. The J gene is TRBJ1-5, the V gene TRBV12-3 or TRBV12-4; D gene uncertain. CDR3 length: 15 residues. V was clipped by 3 bases and J by 4 bases, with 13 bases between them. As DNA, the CDR3 is TGTGCCAGCAGTTTGACCGGGTCCCAAAATCAGCCCCAGCATTTT. Protein sequence: CASSLTGSQNQPQHF.

The rearrangement links TRBV6-6 to TRBJ1-3, with 8 bases fitting TRBD1. Germline V lookup: CDR1 MNHNY, CDR2 SVGAGI (reference sequence). The CDR3 runs to 17 residues. Trimming at V came to 4 bases and at J to 3 bases, leaving 11 bases not matched to a gene. CDR3 bases: TGTGCCAGCAGTTCGAAACAGGGGGGATTTTTTGGAAACACCATATATTTT. Translated, it gives CASSSKQGGFFGNTIYF.

The chain's CDR3 is CASSYGVGESTDTQYF. CDR3 coding DNA: TGTGCCAGCAGTTACGGCGTGGGGGAGAGCACAGATACGCAGTATTTT. The chain combines TRBV6-5 with TRBJ2-3, with D perhaps being TRBD1 or TRBD2 (5 bases each). The CDR3 has 16 residues. The germline V gene has CDR1 MNHEY and CDR2 SVGAGI. V was trimmed by 2 bases and J by 0 bases, leaving 12 bases between them.

The genes are TRBV28 and TRBJ2-5; D is ambiguous. The CDR3 is 15 amino acids. CDR1 is MDHEN, CDR2 SYDVKM, per germline. V lost 3 bases and J 6 bases, leaving 17 bases between the germline ends. CDR3 protein: CASSLPLDVGKTQYF. As DNA, the CDR3 is TGTGCCAGCAGTTTGCCCTTAGATGTAGGAAAGACCCAGTACTTC.

This chain uses TRBV7-3 with TRBJ2-2; D gene ambiguous. Trimming left V 0 bases short and J 1 base short, with 15 bases between. CDR3 length: 18 amino acids. CDR1 SGHTA and CDR2 FQGTGA come from the germline V gene. This chain's CDR3 is CASSLTPDLRRNTGELFF. Written as DNA, the CDR3 is TGTGCCAGCAGCTTAACGCCCGATCTTCGCAGGAACACCGGGGAGCTGTTTTTT.